This T cell receptor beta chain was profiled in a study of radiotherapy plus CTLA-4 blockade in lung cancer. In the study overall: Objective responses were recorded in around 18% of patients, with disease control recorded in roughly 31%.

TCRdb's table, derived via immunoSEQ multiplex PCR, lists solely in-frame clones and lacks some. This sample yields about 45,000 clones, of which 60% to 80% are seen a single time; more than 6.5% belongs to the top ten. Focal radiation and CTLA-4 blockade (ipilimumab) were tested in chemo-refractory metastatic non-small-cell lung cancer patients. The sample consisted of peripheral blood, taken from a patient treated with radiotherapy plus ipilimumab. This clonotype originated in a human donor with non-small cell lung cancer who had stable disease on radiotherapy plus ipilimumab.

Here the CDR3 reads CAISEDTEAFF. CDR3 DNA: TGTGCCATCAGTGAGGACACTGAAGCTTTCTTT. The chain joins TRBV10-3 to TRBJ1-1; no clear D gene. Germline CDR1 is ENHRY and CDR2 is SYGVKD. Between the trimmed V and J ends, which lost 2 bases and 3 bases, there was a span of 1 base. The CDR3 has 11 amino acids.